Listed below are T cell receptor beta chains from one sample, sequenced in a study of OX40 agonist ivuxolimab in advanced cancers. Clones were read by immunoSEQ multiplex PCR, and TCRdb kept only the in-frame ones, dropping some. The table has about 58,000 clones, around four fifths seen once. Material: CD4+ or CD8+ T cells sorted from blood, obtained in a trial of the OX40 agonist ivuxolimab. Source of these receptors: an adult with an advanced solid tumor such as melanoma, head and neck, liver or kidney cancer. Each CDR3 is given with its conserved first and last residue. D genes are given only for firm matches. Not all rows give a size; the values are once, few, many and, for expanded clones, a class.

TRBJ2-3	TRBD1	TRBV11-3	-	TGTGCCAGCAGCGAGCCGGGACAGGGCACAGATACGCAGTATTTT	CASSEPGQGTDTQYF
TRBJ2-2	TRBD1	TRBV11-2	-	TGTGCCAGCGCCAGGGGGTACACCGGGGAGCTGTTTTTT	CASARGYTGELFF
TRBJ2-6	TRBD1	TRBV9	-	TGTGCCAGCAGCCCCGGACAGGCTGGGGCCAACGTCCTGACTTTC	CASSPGQAGANVLTF
TRBJ1-1	-	TRBV7-6	few	TGTGCCAGCAGCTCGCTACAGGGTCGCACTGAAGCTTTCTTT	CASSSLQGRTEAFF
TRBJ1-6	-	TRBV9	-	TGTGCCAGCAGCCCCCCAGCCGGGAGGGGTGACCGCGAATCCCTCCACTTT	CASSPPAGRGDRESLHF
TRBJ2-1	TRBD2	TRBV7-2	-	TGTGCCAGCAGCCGCAGCGGGGGGGTCAATGAGCAGTTCTTC	CASSRSGGVNEQFF
TRBJ2-1	-	TRBV7-3	once	TGTGCCAGCAGCTCCCGTCGCCGGGGAGAGCAGTTCTTC	CASSSRRRGEQFF
TRBJ1-5	TRBD1	TRBV6-6	-	TGTGCCAGCAGGGACAGGGGAGTTGGTAGCAATCAGCCCCAGCATTTT	CASRDRGVGSNQPQHF
TRBJ1-4	-	TRBV30	-	TGTGCCTGGAGTTGGGACGGTCATAATGAAAAACTGTTTTTT	CAWSWDGHNEKLFF
TRBJ1-1	-	TRBV10-3	-	TGTGCCATCAGTGCTGGCAGGGGGAACACTGAAGCTTTCTTT	CAISAGRGNTEAFF
TRBJ2-3	-	TRBV5-1	-	TGCGCCAGCAGCTTGGAGGCTCCCACAGATACGCAGTATTTT	CASSLEAPTDTQYF
TRBJ1-5	-	TRBV18	few	TGTGCCAGCGAAATGGAGGTTAGCAATCAGCCCCAGCATTTT	CASEMEVSNQPQHF
TRBJ2-7	-	TRBV7-9	-	TGTGCCAGCAGCTTAGCCGACAGGCCGGTCCGAGGCGAGCAGTACTTC	CASSLADRPVRGEQYF
TRBJ1-4	-	TRBV14	-	TGTGCCAGCAGCCGCGGAGGGGCCCTTGGTGAAAAACTGTTTTTT	CASSRGGALGEKLFF
TRBJ1-4	-	TRBV7-9	-	TGTGCCAGCAGCTTAGTAGGGGATGAAAAACTGTTTTTT	CASSLVGDEKLFF
TRBJ2-5	-	TRBV5-1	few	TGCGCCAGCAGCTTTCCAGGAGACCAAGAGACCCAGTACTTC	CASSFPGDQETQYF
TRBJ1-2	TRBD1	TRBV29-1	-	TGCAGCGTTGAAGGGCAGGGGGCGCGGTTTGTTTATGGCTACACCTTC	CSVEGQGARFVYGYTF
TRBJ2-4	-	TRBV28	-	TGTGCCAGCAGTCCCCCCGGGGACTCAGCCAAAAACATTCAGTACTTC	CASSPPGDSAKNIQYF
TRBJ2-5	-	TRBV10-3	-	TGTGCCATCAGTGTTGGGTTGGAGGAGACCCAGTACTTC	CAISVGLEETQYF
TRBJ1-4	-	TRBV6-6	-	TGTGCCAGCAGTTACTTCTCTGGGGGTGGGAATGAAAAACTGTTTTTT	CASSYFSGGGNEKLFF
TRBJ2-5	-	TRBV7-9	-	TGTGCCAGCAGCTTAGGCCAAGAGACCCAGTACTTC	CASSLGQETQYF
TRBJ2-5	-	TRBV20-1	-	TGCAGTGCGCATCGGGAAGAGACCCAGTACTTC	CSAHREETQYF
TRBJ1-3	-	TRBV7-3	-	TGTGCCAGCAGTCAAGGGGGTTCTGGAAACACCATATATTTT	CASSQGGSGNTIYF
TRBJ1-4	-	TRBV7-9	-	TGTGCCAGCAGCTTAACGTCCCCTAATGAAAAACTGTTTTTT	CASSLTSPNEKLFF
TRBJ1-2	-	TRBV6-1	-	TGTGCCAGCAGTGAATATCTTTCAGGGGCCTCCATACATTATGGCTACACCTTC	CASSEYLSGASIHYGYTF
TRBJ1-2	TRBD1	TRBV5-1	-	TGCGCCAGCAGGATTACAGGGGGCGATGGCTACACCTTC	CASRITGGDGYTF
TRBJ2-1	-	TRBV6-5	few	TGTGCCAGCAGTTACTCGTATATTAGAGACAATGAGCAGTTCTTC	CASSYSYIRDNEQFF
TRBJ1-1	-	TRBV6-5	-	TGTGCCAGCAGTTACTCCGCGGTGAACACTGAAGCTTTCTTT	CASSYSAVNTEAFF
TRBJ2-2	-	TRBV7-2	-	TGTGCCAGCAGCTCCAGACAGACCGGGGAGCTGTTTTTT	CASSSRQTGELFF
TRBJ2-7	TRBD1	TRBV11-3	few	TGTGCCAGCAGCTTAGGACAGGGGGGCTACGAGCAGTACTTC	CASSLGQGGYEQYF
TRBJ2-6	-	TRBV6-1	once	TGTGCCAGCAGTGAGCAGACGGCACCTGGGGCCAACGTCCTGACTTTC	CASSEQTAPGANVLTF
TRBJ1-3	-	TRBV30	few	TGTGCCTGGATGACGGAGTTTACCATATATTTT	CAWMTEFTIYF
TRBJ2-5	-	TRBV30	-	TGTGCCTGGTCCCCACCCGGGGACGGGAGCAGGGCCCAGTACTTC	CAWSPPGDGSRAQYF
TRBJ2-4	-	TRBV7-3	once	TGTGCCAGCAGCTTAAGTTCCAGGGGCCCTACCAAAAACATTCAGTACTTC	CASSLSSRGPTKNIQYF
TRBJ2-3	-	TRBV5-1	-	TGCGCCAGCAGCTTGCAAAATCAGGGGACAGATACGCAGTATTTT	CASSLQNQGTDTQYF
TRBJ1-2	-	TRBV5-4	-	TGTGCCAGCAGCTTGATTGACCCCGTGAACTATGGCTACACCTTC	CASSLIDPVNYGYTF
TRBJ2-1	TRBD2	TRBV2	-	TGTGCCAGCAGTGAGACTAGCGGGGGGCACAATGAGCAGTTCTTC	CASSETSGGHNEQFF
TRBJ2-4	TRBD1	TRBV27	-	TGTGCCAGCAGTTTTGGACAGGCGGGAAACATTCAGTACTTC	CASSFGQAGNIQYF